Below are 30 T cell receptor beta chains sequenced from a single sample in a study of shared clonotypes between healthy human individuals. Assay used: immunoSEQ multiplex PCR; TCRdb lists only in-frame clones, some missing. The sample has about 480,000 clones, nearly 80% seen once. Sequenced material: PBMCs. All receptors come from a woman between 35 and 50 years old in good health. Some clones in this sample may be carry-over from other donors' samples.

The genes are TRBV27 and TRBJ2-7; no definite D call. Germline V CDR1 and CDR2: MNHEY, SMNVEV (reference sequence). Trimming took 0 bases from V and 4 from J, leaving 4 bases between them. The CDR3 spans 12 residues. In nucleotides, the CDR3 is TGTGCCAGCAGTTTATCGGGGTACGAGCAGTACTTC. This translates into CASSLSGYEQYF.

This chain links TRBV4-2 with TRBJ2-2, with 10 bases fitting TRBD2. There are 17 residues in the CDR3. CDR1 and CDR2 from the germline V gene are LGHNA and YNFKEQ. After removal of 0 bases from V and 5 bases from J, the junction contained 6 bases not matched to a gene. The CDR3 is CASSQDFGLAETGELFF. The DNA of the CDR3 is TGTGCCAGCAGCCAAGATTTTGGACTAGCGGAAACCGGGGAGCTGTTTTTT.

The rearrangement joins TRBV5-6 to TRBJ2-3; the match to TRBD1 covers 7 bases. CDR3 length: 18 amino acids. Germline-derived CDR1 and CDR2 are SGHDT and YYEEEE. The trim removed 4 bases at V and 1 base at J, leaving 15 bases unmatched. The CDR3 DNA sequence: TGTGCCAGCAGCCCCGACATCAGACAGGGTTTCCGCACAGATACGCAGTATTTT. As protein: CASSPDIRQGFRTDTQYF.

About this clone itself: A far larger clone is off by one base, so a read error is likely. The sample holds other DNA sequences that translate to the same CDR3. In nucleotides, the CDR3 is TGTGCCAGTAGCTCAGCTGTAAACTATGGCTACACCTTC. Translating it yields CASSSAVNYGYTF. This chain uses TRBV11-2 with TRBJ1-2; D uncertain. This CDR3 region has 13 residues. Germline V gene lookup returns CDR1 SGHAT and CDR2 FQNNGV.

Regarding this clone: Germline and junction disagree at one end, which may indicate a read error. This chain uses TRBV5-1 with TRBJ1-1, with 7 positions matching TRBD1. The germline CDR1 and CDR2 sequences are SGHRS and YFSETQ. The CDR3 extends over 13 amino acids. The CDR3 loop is CASSFDRDEEVFF. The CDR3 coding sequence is TGCGCCAGCAGCTTTGACAGGGATGAAGAAGTTTTCTTT.

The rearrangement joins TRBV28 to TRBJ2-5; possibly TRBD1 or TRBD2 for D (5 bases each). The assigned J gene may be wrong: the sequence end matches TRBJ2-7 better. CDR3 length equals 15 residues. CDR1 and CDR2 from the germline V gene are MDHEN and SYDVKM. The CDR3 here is CAATGLALGSYEQYF. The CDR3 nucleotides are TGTGCCGCTACGGGGCTAGCTCTCGGCTCCTACGAGCAGTACTTC.

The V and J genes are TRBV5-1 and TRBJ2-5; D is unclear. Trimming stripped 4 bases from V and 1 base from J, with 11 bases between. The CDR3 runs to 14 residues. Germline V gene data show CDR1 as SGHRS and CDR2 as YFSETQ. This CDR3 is CASSRAPIQETQYF. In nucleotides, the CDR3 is TGCGCCAGCAGCAGGGCCCCAATCCAAGAGACCCAGTACTTC.

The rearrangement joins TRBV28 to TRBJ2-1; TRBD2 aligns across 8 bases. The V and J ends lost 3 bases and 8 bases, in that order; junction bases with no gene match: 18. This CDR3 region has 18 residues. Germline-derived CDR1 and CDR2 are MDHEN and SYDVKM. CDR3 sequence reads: CASSFSGTRSGRGYEQFF. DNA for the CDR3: TGTGCCAGCAGTTTTTCGGGGACTAGGAGCGGGAGAGGGTATGAGCAGTTCTTC.

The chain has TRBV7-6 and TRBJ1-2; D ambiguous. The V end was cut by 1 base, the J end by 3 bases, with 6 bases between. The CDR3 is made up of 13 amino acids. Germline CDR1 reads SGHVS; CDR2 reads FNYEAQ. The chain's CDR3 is CASSLGAYYGYTF. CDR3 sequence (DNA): TGTGCCAGCAGCTTAGGGGCTTACTATGGCTACACCTTC. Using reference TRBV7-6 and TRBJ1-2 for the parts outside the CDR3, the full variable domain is GAGVSQSPRYKVTKRGQDVALRCDPISGHVSLYWYRQALGQGPEFLTYFNYEAQQDKSGLPNDRFSAERPEGSISTLTIQRTEQRDSAMYRCASSLGAYYGYTFGSGTRLTVV.

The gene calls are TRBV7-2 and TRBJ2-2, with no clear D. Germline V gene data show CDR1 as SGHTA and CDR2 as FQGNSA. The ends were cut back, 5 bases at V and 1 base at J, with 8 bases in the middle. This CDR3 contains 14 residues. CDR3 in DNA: TGTGCCAGCAGCACCCCGGGGAACACCGGGGAGCTGTTTTTT. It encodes CASSTPGNTGELFF.

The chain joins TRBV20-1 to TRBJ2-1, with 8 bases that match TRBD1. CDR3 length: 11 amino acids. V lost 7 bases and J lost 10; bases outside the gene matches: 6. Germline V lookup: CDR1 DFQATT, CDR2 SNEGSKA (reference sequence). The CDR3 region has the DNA TGCAGTGGTCGACAGGGGTACGAGCAGTTCTTC. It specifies CSGRQGYEQFF.

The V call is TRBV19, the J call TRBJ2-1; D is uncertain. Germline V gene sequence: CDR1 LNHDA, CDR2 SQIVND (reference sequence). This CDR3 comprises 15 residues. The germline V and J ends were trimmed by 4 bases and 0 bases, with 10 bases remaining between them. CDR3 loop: CASSNPALSYNEQFF. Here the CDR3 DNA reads TGTGCCAGTAGTAATCCGGCTCTCTCCTACAATGAGCAGTTCTTC.

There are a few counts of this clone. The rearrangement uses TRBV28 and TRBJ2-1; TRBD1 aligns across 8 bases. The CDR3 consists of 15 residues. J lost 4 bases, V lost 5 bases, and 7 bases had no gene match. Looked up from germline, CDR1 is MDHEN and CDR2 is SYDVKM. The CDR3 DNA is TGTGCCAGCAGTCCGCCGGGACAGGTTTACAATGAGCAGTTCTTC. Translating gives CASSPPGQVYNEQFF. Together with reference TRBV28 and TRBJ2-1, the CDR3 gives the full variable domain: DVKVTQSSRYLVKRTGEKVFLECVQDMDHENMFWYRQDPGLGLRLIYFSYDVKMKEKGDIPEGYSVSREKKERFSLILESASTNQTSMYLCASSPPGQVYNEQFFGPGTRLTVL.

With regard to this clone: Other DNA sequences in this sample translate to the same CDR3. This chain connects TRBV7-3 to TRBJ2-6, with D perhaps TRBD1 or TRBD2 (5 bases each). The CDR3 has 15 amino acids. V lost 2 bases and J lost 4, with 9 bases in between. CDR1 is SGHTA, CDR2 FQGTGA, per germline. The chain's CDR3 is CASSLGGSGANVLTF. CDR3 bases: TGTGCCAGCAGCTTAGGGGGTTCCGGGGCCAACGTCCTGACTTTC. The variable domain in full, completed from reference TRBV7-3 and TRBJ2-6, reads GAGVSQTPSNKVTEKGKYVELRCDPISGHTALYWYRQSLGQGPEFLIYFQGTGAADDSGLPNDRFFAVRPEGSVSTLKIQRTERGDSAVYLCASSLGGSGANVLTFGAGSRLTVL.

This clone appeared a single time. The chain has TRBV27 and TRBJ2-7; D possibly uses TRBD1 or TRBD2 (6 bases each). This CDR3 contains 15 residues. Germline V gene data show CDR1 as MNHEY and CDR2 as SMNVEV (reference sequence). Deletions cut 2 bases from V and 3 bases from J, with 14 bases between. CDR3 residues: CASSLRGATGYEQYF. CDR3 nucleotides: TGTGCCAGCAGTTTAAGGGGGGCGACAGGCTACGAGCAGTACTTC.

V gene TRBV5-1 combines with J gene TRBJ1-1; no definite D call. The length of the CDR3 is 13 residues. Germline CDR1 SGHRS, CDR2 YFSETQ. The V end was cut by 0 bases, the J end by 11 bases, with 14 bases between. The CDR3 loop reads CASSLGSTQHAFF. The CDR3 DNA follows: TGCGCCAGCAGCTTGGGGTCAACTCAACATGCTTTCTTT.

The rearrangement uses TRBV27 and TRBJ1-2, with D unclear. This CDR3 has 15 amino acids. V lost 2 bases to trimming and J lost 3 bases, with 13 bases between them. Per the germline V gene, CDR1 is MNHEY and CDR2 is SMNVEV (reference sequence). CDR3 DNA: TGTGCCAGCAGTTTAAAGGGAGTGGTGGACTATGGCTACACCTTC. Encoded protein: CASSLKGVVDYGYTF.

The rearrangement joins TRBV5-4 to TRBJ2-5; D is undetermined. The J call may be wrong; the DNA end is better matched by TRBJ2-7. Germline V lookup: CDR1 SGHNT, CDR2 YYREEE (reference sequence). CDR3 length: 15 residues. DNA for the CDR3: TGTGCCAGCAGCGACGCAAGTTTGGGGTCCTACGAGCAGTACTTC. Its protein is CASSDASLGSYEQYF.

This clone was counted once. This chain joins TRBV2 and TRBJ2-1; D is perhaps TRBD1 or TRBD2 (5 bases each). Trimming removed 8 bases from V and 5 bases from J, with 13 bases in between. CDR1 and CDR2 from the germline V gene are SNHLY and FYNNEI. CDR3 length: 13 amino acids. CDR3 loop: CASATGTDNEQFF. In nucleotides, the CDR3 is TGTGCCAGCGCAACCGGGACCGACAATGAGCAGTTCTTC.

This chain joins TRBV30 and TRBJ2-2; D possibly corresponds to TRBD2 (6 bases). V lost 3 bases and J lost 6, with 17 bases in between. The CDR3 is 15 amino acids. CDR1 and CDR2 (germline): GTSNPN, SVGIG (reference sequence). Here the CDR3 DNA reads TGTGCCTGGAGCGCGGGAATCGGTCGTCCCGGGGAGCTGTTTTTT. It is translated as CAWSAGIGRPGELFF.

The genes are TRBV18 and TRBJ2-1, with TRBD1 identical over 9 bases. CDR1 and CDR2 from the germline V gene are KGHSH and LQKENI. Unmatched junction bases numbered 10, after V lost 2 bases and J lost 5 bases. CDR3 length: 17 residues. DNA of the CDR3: TGTGCCAGCTCACCAGAACTCGGGACAGGGAACCACAATGAGCAGTTCTTC. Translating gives CASSPELGTGNHNEQFF.

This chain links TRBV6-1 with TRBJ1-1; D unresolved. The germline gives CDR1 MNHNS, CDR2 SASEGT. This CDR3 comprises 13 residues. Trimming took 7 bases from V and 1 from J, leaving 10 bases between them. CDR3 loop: CASTSDQNTEAFF. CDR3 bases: TGTGCCAGCACCTCGGACCAGAACACTGAAGCTTTCTTT.

CDR3 residues: CASKKSGTGEGQTGEQYF. For the CDR3, the DNA is TGTGCCAGCAAAAAATCGGGTACGGGGGAGGGCCAAACAGGCGAGCAGTACTTC. The chain recombines TRBV27 with TRBJ2-7; 7 nucleotides agree with TRBD2. This CDR3 comprises 18 residues. Germline trimming cut 7 bases from V and 6 bases from J; bases unmatched to any gene: 24. Germline assignment: CDR1 MNHEY and CDR2 SMNVEV (reference sequence).

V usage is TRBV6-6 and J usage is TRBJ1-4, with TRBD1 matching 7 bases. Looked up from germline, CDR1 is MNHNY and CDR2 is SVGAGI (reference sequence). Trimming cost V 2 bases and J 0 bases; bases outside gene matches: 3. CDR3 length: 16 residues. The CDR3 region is CASSYPGTATNEKLFF. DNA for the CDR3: TGTGCCAGCAGTTACCCAGGGACAGCAACTAATGAAAAACTGTTTTTT.

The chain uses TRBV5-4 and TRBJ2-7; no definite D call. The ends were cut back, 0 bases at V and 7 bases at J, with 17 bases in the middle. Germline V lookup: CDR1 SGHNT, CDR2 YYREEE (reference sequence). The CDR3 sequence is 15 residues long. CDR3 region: CASSLGGFPIGEQYF. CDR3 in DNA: TGTGCCAGCAGCTTGGGTGGGTTCCCTATCGGAGAGCAGTACTTC.

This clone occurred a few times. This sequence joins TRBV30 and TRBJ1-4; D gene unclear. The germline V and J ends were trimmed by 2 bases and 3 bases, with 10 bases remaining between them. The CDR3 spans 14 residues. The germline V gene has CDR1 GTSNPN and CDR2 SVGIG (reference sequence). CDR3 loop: CAWSLRSPNEKLFF. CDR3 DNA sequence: TGTGCCTGGAGTCTCAGGTCCCCTAATGAAAAACTGTTTTTT.

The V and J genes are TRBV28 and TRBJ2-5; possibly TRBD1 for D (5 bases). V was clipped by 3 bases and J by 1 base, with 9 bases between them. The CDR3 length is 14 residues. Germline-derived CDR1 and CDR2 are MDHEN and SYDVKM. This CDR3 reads CASSFTGAQETQYF. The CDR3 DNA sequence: TGTGCCAGCAGTTTTACAGGAGCCCAAGAGACCCAGTACTTC.

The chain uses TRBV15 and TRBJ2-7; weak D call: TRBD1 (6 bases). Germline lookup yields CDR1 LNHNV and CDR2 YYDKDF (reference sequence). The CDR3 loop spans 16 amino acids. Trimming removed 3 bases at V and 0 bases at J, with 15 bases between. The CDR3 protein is CATSRVGTGSSYEQYF. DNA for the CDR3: TGTGCCACCAGCAGGGTCGGTACAGGGAGCTCCTACGAGCAGTACTTC.

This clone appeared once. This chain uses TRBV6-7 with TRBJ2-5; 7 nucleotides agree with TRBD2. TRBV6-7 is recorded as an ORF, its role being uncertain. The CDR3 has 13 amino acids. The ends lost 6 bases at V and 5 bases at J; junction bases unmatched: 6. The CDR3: CASSGEGGETQYF. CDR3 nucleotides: TGTGCCAGCAGCGGGGAGGGCGGCGAGACCCAGTACTTC.

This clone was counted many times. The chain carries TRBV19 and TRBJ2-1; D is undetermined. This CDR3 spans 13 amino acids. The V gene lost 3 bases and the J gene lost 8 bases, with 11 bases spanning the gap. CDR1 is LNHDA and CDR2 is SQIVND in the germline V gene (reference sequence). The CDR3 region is CASSITAGYEQFF. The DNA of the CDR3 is TGTGCCAGTAGTATTACAGCAGGCTATGAGCAGTTCTTC.